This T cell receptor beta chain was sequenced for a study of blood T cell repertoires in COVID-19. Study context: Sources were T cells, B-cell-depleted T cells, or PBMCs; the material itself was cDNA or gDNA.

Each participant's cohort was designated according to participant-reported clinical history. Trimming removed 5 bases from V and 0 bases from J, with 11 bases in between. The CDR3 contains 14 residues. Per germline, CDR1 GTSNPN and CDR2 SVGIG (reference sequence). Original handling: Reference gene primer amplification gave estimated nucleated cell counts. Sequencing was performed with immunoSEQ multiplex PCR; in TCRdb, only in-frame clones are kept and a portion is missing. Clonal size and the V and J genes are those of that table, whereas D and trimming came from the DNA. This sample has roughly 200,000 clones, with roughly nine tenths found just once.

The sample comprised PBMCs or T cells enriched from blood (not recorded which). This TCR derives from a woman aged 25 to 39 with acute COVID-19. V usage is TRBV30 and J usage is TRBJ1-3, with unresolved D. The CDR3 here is CAWARRRSGNTIYF. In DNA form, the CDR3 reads TGTGCCTGGGCGAGGAGACGCTCTGGAAACACCATATATTTT.